The entry below gives a single T cell receptor beta chain sequence along with its context. Antigen specificity is unknown. Germline assignment: CDR1 SEHNR and CDR2 FQNEAQ (reference sequence). With 3 bases removed from V and 7 bases from J, the gap between germline ends came to 7 bases. The CDR3 is made up of 12 amino acids. This entry comes from a study of cytomegalovirus exposure and HLA in healthy donors. Use of 60 Vbeta and 13 Jbeta primers characterized the PCR. The assay was immunoSEQ multiplex PCR, and TCRdb's table has in-frame clones only and misses some. In the table there are 150,000 to 200,000 clones, more than 75% of which are singletons. Whole-study findings and limits: Cytomegalovirus association was assigned to more than 150 TCR beta chains.

The material sequenced was PBMCs. This receptor was obtained from a male donor in good health and CMV-seronegative. V and J are TRBV7-9 and TRBJ2-4; D not certain. The CDR3 sequence: CASSFSGNIQYF. DNA for the CDR3: TGTGCCAGCAGCTTTTCCGGGAACATTCAGTACTTC.